This is a list of T cell receptor beta chains from one sample in a study of blood T cells in healthy people across ages. TCRdb ran MiXCR on the 5' RACE reads and lists one entry per CDR3 protein. The sample has 550,000 to 650,000 distinct CDR3 sequences, about 27% seen once. The same data also contributed to another study, on T cells of mothers and their children.

Specimen: blood. All receptors come from a boy between 2 and 15 years old in good health. Each CDR3 is given without its conserved first and last residue. Each record gives: CDR3 length, V gene, clone size, J gene, CDR3 protein. Clone size appears in some rows only: once, few, many, or a class for an expanded clone.

len: 16
v_gene: TRBV27
abundance: -
j_gene: TRBJ2-1
CDR3aa: ASSSISPLGGSYNEQF

len: 12
v_gene: TRBV29-1
abundance: -
j_gene: TRBJ1-4
CDR3aa: SVEEGTVNEKLF

len: 16
v_gene: TRBV6-2/TRBV6-3
abundance: -
j_gene: TRBJ2-1
CDR3aa: ASSYPGLAGGPANEQF

len: 12
v_gene: TRBV3-1
abundance: many
j_gene: TRBJ2-7
CDR3aa: ASSQDVQGRRQY

len: 14
v_gene: TRBV6-7
abundance: -
j_gene: -
CDR3aa: ASSYFAGGLSYEQY

len: 14
v_gene: TRBV18
abundance: many
j_gene: TRBJ1-1
CDR3aa: ASSRDRGVVNTEAF

len: 13
v_gene: TRBV7-2
abundance: -
j_gene: TRBJ1-4
CDR3aa: ASSLSRPENEKLF

len: 14
v_gene: TRBV5-1
abundance: few
j_gene: TRBJ2-7
CDR3aa: ASSLWGTGGDYEQY

len: 15
v_gene: TRBV13
abundance: many
j_gene: TRBJ2-7
CDR3aa: ASSPWLSSGTVYEQY

len: 13
v_gene: TRBV27
abundance: -
j_gene: TRBJ1-2
CDR3aa: ASSANRDRRRGYT

len: 16
v_gene: TRBV4-1
abundance: -
j_gene: TRBJ2-6
CDR3aa: ASSQDGAGPSGANVLT

len: 16
v_gene: TRBV6-1
abundance: -
j_gene: TRBJ2-1
CDR3aa: ASSEAGLAGVGYNEQF

len: 11
v_gene: TRBV12-3/TRBV12-4
abundance: -
j_gene: TRBJ2-7
CDR3aa: ASSWGHFHEQY

len: 10
v_gene: TRBV25-1
abundance: -
j_gene: TRBJ1-1
CDR3aa: ASSDSGTEAF

len: 13
v_gene: TRBV12-3/TRBV12-4
abundance: few
j_gene: TRBJ2-3
CDR3aa: ASPLSENGTDTQY

len: 13
v_gene: TRBV28
abundance: -
j_gene: TRBJ2-6
CDR3aa: ASSFGNSGANVLT

len: 12
v_gene: TRBV29-1
abundance: -
j_gene: TRBJ1-2
CDR3aa: SVEARGGNYGYT

len: 14
v_gene: TRBV15
abundance: few
j_gene: TRBJ2-7
CDR3aa: ATSLSFGTGSDEQY

len: 13
v_gene: TRBV5-1
abundance: many
j_gene: TRBJ2-2
CDR3aa: ASSLGQGNTGELF

len: 13
v_gene: TRBV12-3/TRBV12-4
abundance: few
j_gene: TRBJ2-6
CDR3aa: ASSFPGSGANVLT

len: 13
v_gene: TRBV29-1
abundance: few
j_gene: TRBJ1-4
CDR3aa: SAGLGGPLNEKLF

len: 12
v_gene: TRBV9
abundance: -
j_gene: TRBJ2-3
CDR3aa: ASSMTSGGDTQY

len: 11
v_gene: TRBV5-6
abundance: -
j_gene: TRBJ2-7
CDR3aa: ASSLETDNEQY

len: 17
v_gene: TRBV6-5
abundance: few
j_gene: TRBJ2-5
CDR3aa: ASSYFYLAGGELQETQY

len: 11
v_gene: TRBV5-1
abundance: -
j_gene: TRBJ2-5
CDR3aa: ASSLFGDETQY

len: 11
v_gene: TRBV12-3/TRBV12-4
abundance: few
j_gene: TRBJ1-1
CDR3aa: ASSQKSYTEAF

len: 13
v_gene: TRBV15
abundance: few
j_gene: TRBJ2-7
CDR3aa: ATSREAGTGGEQY

len: 11
v_gene: TRBV12-3/TRBV12-4
abundance: few
j_gene: TRBJ1-4
CDR3aa: ASSPQREGKLF

len: 14
v_gene: TRBV12-3/TRBV12-4
abundance: few
j_gene: TRBJ2-7
CDR3aa: ASSLALAGPVYEQY

len: 12
v_gene: TRBV5-1
abundance: -
j_gene: -
CDR3aa: AGLAGAGPGEQY

len: 15
v_gene: TRBV3-1
abundance: -
j_gene: TRBJ2-1
CDR3aa: ASSQEPERTRSGEQF

len: 11
v_gene: TRBV24-1
abundance: -
j_gene: TRBJ1-5
CDR3aa: ATTDREHQPQH